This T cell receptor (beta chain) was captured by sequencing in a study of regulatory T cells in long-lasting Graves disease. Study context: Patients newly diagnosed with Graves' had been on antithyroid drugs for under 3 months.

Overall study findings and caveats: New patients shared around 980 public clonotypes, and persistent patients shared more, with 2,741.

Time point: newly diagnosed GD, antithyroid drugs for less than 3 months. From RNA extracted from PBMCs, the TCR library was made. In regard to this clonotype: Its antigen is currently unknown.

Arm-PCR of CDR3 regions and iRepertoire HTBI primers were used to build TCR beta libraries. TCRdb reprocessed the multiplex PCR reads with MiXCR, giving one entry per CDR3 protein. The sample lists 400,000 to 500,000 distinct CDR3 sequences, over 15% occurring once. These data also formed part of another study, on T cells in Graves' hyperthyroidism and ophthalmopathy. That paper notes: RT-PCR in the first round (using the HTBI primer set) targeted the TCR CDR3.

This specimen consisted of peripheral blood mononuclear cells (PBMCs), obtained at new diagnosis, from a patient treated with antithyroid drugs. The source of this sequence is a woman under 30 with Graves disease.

The CDR3 DNA is TGCAGCGTTCGGGTGCAGGGAGGACAGGGATTGAACTTTAACTATGGCTACACCTTC. It encodes CSVRVQGGQGLNFNYGYTF. The V and J genes are TRBV29-1 and TRBJ1-2; 8 bases align to TRBD1. The V and J ends lost 5 bases and 1 base, in that order; junction bases with no gene match: 21. Germline CDR1 SQVTM, CDR2 ANQGSEA. This CDR3 contains 19 residues.